One sample yielded the 7 T cell receptor beta chains listed below, sequenced in a study of cytomegalovirus exposure and HLA in healthy donors. PCR employed 60 Vbeta and 13 Jbeta primers. Assay: immunoSEQ multiplex PCR; the TCRdb copy retains only in-frame clones and omits some. This sample's clone table lists roughly 60,000 clones. Sequencing used PBMCs. These receptors came from a male donor in good health and CMV-seronegative.

The V gene is TRBV6-6, the J gene TRBJ2-3, with 7 nucleotides matching TRBD2. Germline trimming cut 4 bases from V and 0 bases from J; bases unmatched to any gene: 1. The CDR3 runs 14 residues. Germline V gives CDR1 MNHNY, CDR2 SVGAGI (reference sequence). CDR3: CASSWGGSTDTQYF. The CDR3 region has the DNA TGTGCCAGCAGTTGGGGGGGTAGCACAGATACGCAGTATTTT.

The rearrangement uses TRBV9 and TRBJ2-3; the D is unclear. This CDR3 is 15 amino acids long. The V end lost 0 bases, the J end lost 3 bases, and 11 bases lay between the germline ends. CDR1 and CDR2 from the germline V gene are SGDLS and YYNGEE. CDR3 sequence (DNA): TGTGCCAGCAGCGTAGACGTAGTTTTGACAGATACGCAGTATTTT. Its translation is CASSVDVVLTDTQYF.

The rearrangement uses TRBV6-6 and TRBJ1-2; perhaps TRBD1 as D (5 bases). The CDR3 loop spans 14 amino acids. Deletions cut 6 bases from V and 5 bases from J, with 16 bases between. Germline V CDR1 and CDR2: MNHNY, SVGAGI (reference sequence). CDR3 sequence (DNA): TGTGCCAGCAGCCCCGACGGGGGGAGGTATGGCTACACCTTC. Encoded protein: CASSPDGGRYGYTF.

In DNA, the CDR3 is TGTGCCAGCAGCTCGACTAGCGGGAGGGCCACAGATACGCAGTATTTT. Translating gives CASSSTSGRATDTQYF. This chain uses TRBV13 with TRBJ2-3, with 14 bases that match TRBD2. Trimming cost V 4 bases and J 2 bases; bases outside gene matches: 2. The CDR3 has 16 amino acids. The germline V gene has CDR1 PRHDT and CDR2 FYEKMQ (reference sequence).

The J gene is TRBJ2-6, the V gene TRBV6-5; D not resolved. The V gene lost 4 bases and the J gene lost 3 bases, with 10 bases spanning the gap. CDR1 MNHEY and CDR2 SVGAGI come from the germline V gene. CDR3 length equals 15 residues. In DNA, the CDR3 is TGTGCCAGCAGTTTCCTAAAATATGGGGCCAACGTCCTGACTTTC. Translation: CASSFLKYGANVLTF.

V is TRBV28 and J is TRBJ2-3, with D perhaps matching TRBD2 (5 bases). Germline V gene lookup returns CDR1 MDHEN and CDR2 SYDVKM. Between the trimmed V and J ends, which lost 2 bases and 0 bases, there was a span of 9 bases. The CDR3 has 15 residues. The CDR3: CASSLEGSSTDTQYF. DNA for the CDR3: TGTGCCAGCAGTTTAGAGGGTTCTAGCACAGATACGCAGTATTTT.

The chain has TRBV5-1 and TRBJ2-2; 10 positions agree with TRBD2. Germline CDR1 and CDR2: SGHRS and YFSETQ. The V and J ends lost 3 bases and 4 bases, in that order; junction bases with no gene match: 12. The CDR3 has 18 residues. Here the CDR3 reads CASSWAPVQRGGTGELFF. Here the CDR3 DNA reads TGCGCCAGCAGCTGGGCCCCTGTCCAGCGGGGGGGCACCGGGGAGCTGTTTTTT. Full variable domain (missing parts from reference TRBV5-1 and TRBJ2-2): KAGVTQTPRYLIKTRGQQVTLSCSPISGHRSVSWYQQTPGQGLQFLFEYFSETQRNKGNFPGRFSGRQFSNSRSEMNVSTLELGDSALYLCASSWAPVQRGGTGELFFGEGSRLTVL.